One and the same sample provided the 8 T cell receptor beta chains below, sequenced in a study of OX40 agonist ivuxolimab in advanced cancers. Repertoires were generated with immunoSEQ multiplex PCR, while TCRdb's copy carries only in-frame clones and drops some. The table includes 70,000 or so clones, roughly 84% detected once. This specimen was CD4+ or CD8+ T cells sorted from blood, taken in a trial of the OX40 agonist ivuxolimab. These receptor sequences come from an adult with an advanced solid tumor such as melanoma, head and neck, liver or kidney cancer.

The gene calls are TRBV21-1 and TRBJ1-4; the table's D call, TRBD1, was not checked against the DNA. TRBV21-1 is an annotated pseudogene. This CDR3 region has 15 residues. This chain's CDR3 is CASSKWDRVNEKLFF. CDR3 nucleotides: TGTGCCAGCAGCAAATGGGACAGGGTTAATGAAAAACTGTTTTTT.

The CDR3, as DNA: TGTGCCAGCAGCGACCGGGACAGGGGCTCGGTCGGTGGCTACACCTTC. Amino acids: CASSDRDRGSVGGYTF. The chain links TRBV9 to TRBJ1-2; TRBD1 aligns across 10 bases. Looked up from germline, CDR1 is SGDLS and CDR2 is YYNGEE. With 3 bases clipped from V and 7 bases from J, the junction kept 12 bases outside the gene matches. The CDR3 extends over 16 amino acids.

The chain employs TRBV4-2 and TRBJ2-2; D tentatively fits TRBD1 or TRBD2 (6 bases each). V dropped 7 bases and J dropped 1 base, with 16 bases sitting between them. The CDR3 is 16 amino acids. Germline assignment: CDR1 LGHNA and CDR2 YNFKEQ. The chain's CDR3 is CASNRLGGMNTGELFF. For the CDR3, the DNA is TGTGCCAGCAACAGATTAGGGGGGATGAACACCGGGGAGCTGTTTTTT.

The rearrangement links TRBV6-6 to TRBJ2-5, with TRBD1 matching over 8 bases. The CDR3 is made up of 13 amino acids. CDR1 is MNHNY and CDR2 is SVGAGI in the germline V gene (reference sequence). V shed 6 bases, J shed 4 bases, and the junction held 4 bases outside the gene matches. DNA for the CDR3: TGTGCCAGCAGGCGACAGGGGTTAGAGACCCAGTACTTC. It specifies CASRRQGLETQYF.

This rearrangement joins TRBV2 to TRBJ2-5, with 9 nucleotides matching TRBD1. J gave up 6 bases and V 8 bases, and 7 bases lay outside the gene matches. The CDR3 is 13 residues long. CDR1 is SNHLY, CDR2 FYNNEI, per germline. The CDR3 DNA reads TGTGCCAGCGGCCGGGACAGGGAACAGACCCAGTACTTC. It specifies CASGRDREQTQYF. The whole variable domain, filled in from reference TRBV2 and TRBJ2-5, reads EPEVTQTPSHQVTQMGQEVILRCVPISNHLYFYWYRQILGQKVEFLVSFYNNEISEKSEIFDDQFSVERPDGSNFTLKIRSTKLEDSAMYFCASGRDREQTQYFGPGTRLLVL.

The gene calls are TRBV7-9 and TRBJ2-3; 7 bases match TRBD2. With V trimmed by 0 bases and J by 4 bases, 10 bases remained unmatched. The CDR3 consists of 17 residues. CDR1 and CDR2 (germline): SEHNR, FQNEAQ (reference sequence). The CDR3 loop reads CASSLALSGGSPDTQYF. CDR3 nucleotides: TGTGCCAGCAGCTTAGCGCTAAGCGGCGGGAGTCCAGATACGCAGTATTTT.

The genes are TRBV5-1 and TRBJ2-2; 8 bases are shared with TRBD1. Germline trimming cut 3 bases from V and 5 bases from J; bases unmatched to any gene: 12. There are 17 residues in the CDR3. Germline CDR1 SGHRS, CDR2 YFSETQ. CDR3 DNA: TGCGCCAGCAGCTCCCTCCATAGCCGGACAGGGACCGGGGAGCTGTTTTTT. Translation gives CASSSLHSRTGTGELFF.

The V and J genes are TRBV7-8 and TRBJ1-4; no clear D gene. Trimming took 5 bases from V and 3 from J, leaving 16 bases between them. This CDR3 contains 16 residues. CDR1 and CDR2 from the germline V gene are SGHVS and FQNEAQ. CDR3 bases: TGTGCCAGCAGCCGCCCTGCTGGAGTAGCTAATGAAAAACTGTTTTTT. This gives the protein CASSRPAGVANEKLFF.